This TCR beta chain was captured in a study of T cells in Graves' hyperthyroidism and ophthalmopathy. RNA transcripts were the template for amplifying TCR beta CDR3 regions. The HTBI primer set served for first-round RT-PCR of the TCR CDR3. TCRdb independently ran MiXCR on the multiplex PCR reads; one entry per CDR3 protein. This table has 400,000 or so distinct CDR3 sequences, more than 12% appearing once. Germline CDR1 reads KGHSH; CDR2 reads LQKENI. The CDR3 is made up of 15 amino acids. Trimming left V 2 bases short and J 3 bases short, with 14 bases between. In this sample, this clonotype turned up many times.

The chain uses TRBV18 and TRBJ2-7, with D maybe TRBD2 (7 bases). The sequenced sample was blood. The TCR sequence derives from a woman aged 25 to 39 with Graves' ophthalmopathy. The CDR3 region is CASSPAAGAGYEQYF. The CDR3 DNA sequence: TGTGCCAGCTCACCAGCGGCGGGGGCGGGCTACGAGCAGTACTTC.